A selection of T cell receptor beta chains follows, all from one sample in a study of blood T cell repertoires in COVID-19. Some clones are missing from TCRdb's copy, which holds only in-frame ones; the method was immunoSEQ multiplex PCR. This repertoire shows over 150,000 clones, 86% found once; its top ten account for 5.5% to 7%. Material for sequencing was peripheral blood. Source of these receptors: a man between 50 and 59 years old with active or convalescent COVID-19. CDR3s include the opening cysteine and the closing phenylalanine or tryptophan. A D gene is named only where the DNA matches it firmly. Rows may omit the clone size; those that give it use once, few, many or a size class.

size: .; V: TRBV5-4; D: .; J: TRBJ2-3; DNA: TGTGCCAGCGCCGTCGGCGGAGGCACAGATACGCAGTATTTT; CDR3: CASAVGGGTDTQYF
size: .; V: TRBV14; D: .; J: TRBJ1-6; DNA: TGTGCCAGCAGCGAGCGGGGATTTGCGGGTAATTCACCCCTCCACTTT; CDR3: CASSERGFAGNSPLHF
size: .; V: TRBV2; D: TRBD1; J: TRBJ2-3; DNA: TGTGCCAGCAGCGAAGAACAGGGGGCGGATACGCAGTATTTT; CDR3: CASSEEQGADTQYF
size: few; V: TRBV7-6; D: .; J: TRBJ1-5; DNA: TGTGCCAGCAGCTTATCAGGGCAGGGGTTCCAGCCCCAGCATTTT; CDR3: CASSLSGQGFQPQHF
size: .; V: TRBV20-1; D: .; J: TRBJ1-1; DNA: TGCAGTGCTACTCAGGGGACTGAAGCTTTCTTT; CDR3: CSATQGTEAFF
size: .; V: TRBV27; D: .; J: TRBJ1-6; DNA: TGTGCCAGCAGTTTGGGGGGAATCTCACCCCTCCACTTT; CDR3: CASSLGGISPLHF
size: .; V: TRBV6-5; D: TRBD1; J: TRBJ1-5; DNA: TGTGCCAGCAGTCGACAGGGAGGTCAGCCCCAGCATTTT; CDR3: CASSRQGGQPQHF
size: .; V: TRBV27; D: .; J: TRBJ1-5; DNA: TGTGCCAGCAGTTTAAGTAGGGGGTATCAGCCCCAGCATTTT; CDR3: CASSLSRGYQPQHF
size: .; V: TRBV9; D: TRBD1; J: TRBJ2-7; DNA: TGTGCCAGCAGCGTAGGAGTGGGACAGGGGATCACCTACGAGCAGTACTTC; CDR3: CASSVGVGQGITYEQYF
size: few; V: TRBV2; D: TRBD1; J: TRBJ2-7; DNA: TGTGCCAGCAGTGAAGGTTGGACAGGATCCTACGAGCAGTACTTC; CDR3: CASSEGWTGSYEQYF
size: .; V: TRBV28; D: .; J: TRBJ2-4; DNA: TGTGCCAGCAGTCCGCCGGTTCGTGGAAACATTCAGTACTTC; CDR3: CASSPPVRGNIQYF
size: .; V: TRBV6-5; D: .; J: TRBJ2-7; DNA: TGTGCCAGCACTAGAGCGGGCTACGAGCAGTACTTC; CDR3: CASTRAGYEQYF
size: .; V: TRBV7-6; D: .; J: TRBJ2-3; DNA: TGTGCCAGCAGCTTAAACCCTGTACTCATCACAGATACGCAGTATTTT; CDR3: CASSLNPVLITDTQYF
size: .; V: TRBV25-1; D: TRBD1; J: TRBJ2-7; DNA: TGTGCCAGCAGAGATGGGGGGACAGGGGCCGACGAGCAGTACTTC; CDR3: CASRDGGTGADEQYF
size: once; V: TRBV18; D: .; J: TRBJ2-5; DNA: TGTGCCAGCTCACCGGGAGGAGGGGCGAGCGGAGAGACCCAGTACTTC; CDR3: CASSPGGGASGETQYF
size: .; V: TRBV30; D: TRBD2; J: TRBJ2-7; DNA: TGTGCCTGGAGTCCCAAGGGACTAGCGGGTTACGAGCAGTACTTC; CDR3: CAWSPKGLAGYEQYF
size: .; V: TRBV5-1; D: TRBD2; J: TRBJ2-5; DNA: TGCGCCAGCAGCCCCGGGACTAGCGGGAGAGGCGGCCAAGAGACCCAGTACTTC; CDR3: CASSPGTSGRGGQETQYF
size: once; V: TRBV5-4; D: TRBD1; J: TRBJ2-7; DNA: TGTGCCAGCAGCACCCGGACAGGGGTCTCCTACGAGCAGTACTTC; CDR3: CASSTRTGVSYEQYF
size: .; V: TRBV4-2; D: .; J: TRBJ2-2; DNA: TGTGCCAGCAGCCAAGATGAGGCGAGATGGACCGGGGAGCTGTTTTTT; CDR3: CASSQDEARWTGELFF
size: .; V: TRBV24-1; D: TRBD1; J: TRBJ2-1; DNA: TGTGCCACCTCCCCCCCCGGGACAGGGTTGCATGAGCAGTTCTTC; CDR3: CATSPPGTGLHEQFF
size: .; V: TRBV19; D: .; J: TRBJ1-2; DNA: TGTGCCAGTAGTATTAAGGCAGGGGTTTATGGCTACACCTTC; CDR3: CASSIKAGVYGYTF
size: .; V: TRBV5-1; D: .; J: TRBJ2-3; DNA: TGCGCCAGCAACCTTGGAGTAGCAGGAAGGGGGTCAGATACGCAGTATTTT; CDR3: CASNLGVAGRGSDTQYF
size: .; V: TRBV5-1; D: TRBD2; J: TRBJ2-5; DNA: TGCGCCAGCAGTGTTATTCCGGGACTAGCGATTAAAGAGACCCAGTACTTC; CDR3: CASSVIPGLAIKETQYF
size: .; V: TRBV6-5; D: .; J: TRBJ1-1; DNA: TGTGCCAGCAGTTACCGGGGATCGAACACTGAAGCTTTCTTT; CDR3: CASSYRGSNTEAFF
size: .; V: TRBV2; D: TRBD1; J: TRBJ2-7; DNA: TGTGCCAGTTCACGGGACAGGGAGTACGAGCAGTACTTC; CDR3: CASSRDREYEQYF
size: .; V: TRBV6-8; D: TRBD1; J: TRBJ2-2; DNA: TGTGCCAGCAGTCCCCCTGACAGGGGAGAAATCGGGGAGCTGTTTTTT; CDR3: CASSPPDRGEIGELFF
size: few; V: TRBV15; D: .; J: TRBJ2-7; DNA: TGTGCCACCAGCAGAGCGGAGGGTTACGAGCAGTACTTC; CDR3: CATSRAEGYEQYF
size: .; V: TRBV7-5; D: .; J: TRBJ2-7; DNA: TGTGCCAGAAGCTTAGCACCGAGGCATTGGGGACAGACCTACGAGCAGTACTTC; CDR3: CARSLAPRHWGQTYEQYF
size: .; V: TRBV6-2/TRBV6-3; D: TRBD1; J: TRBJ1-1; DNA: TGTGCCAGCAGTCAGACAGGGGGTATTTTCATGAACACTGAAGCTTTCTTT; CDR3: CASSQTGGIFMNTEAFF
size: .; V: TRBV4-3; D: .; J: TRBJ1-5; DNA: TGCGCCAGCAGCCCTAAGAGGGCGGTCGGCAATCAGCCCCAGCATTTT; CDR3: CASSPKRAVGNQPQHF
size: .; V: TRBV27; D: TRBD2; J: TRBJ2-1; DNA: TGTGCCAGCAGTTCCGGGGGGGTCGATGAGCAGTTCTTC; CDR3: CASSSGGVDEQFF
size: once; V: TRBV19; D: .; J: TRBJ2-3; DNA: TGTGCCAGTAGTACAGGAGATACGCAGTATTTT; CDR3: CASSTGDTQYF
size: .; V: TRBV18; D: .; J: TRBJ2-2; DNA: TGTGCCAGCTCACCGGTGTACAGGGTGGGGACCGGGGAGCTGTTTTTT; CDR3: CASSPVYRVGTGELFF
size: medium-sized; V: TRBV7-8; D: TRBD1; J: TRBJ1-5; DNA: TGTGCCAGCAGCTCGGGACAGCATAGCAATCAGCCCCAGCATTTT; CDR3: CASSSGQHSNQPQHF
size: few; V: TRBV11-3; D: TRBD2; J: TRBJ2-1; DNA: TGTGCCAGCAGCCAAGTAGCGGGGACCTACAATGAGCAGTTCTTC; CDR3: CASSQVAGTYNEQFF
size: .; V: TRBV6-1; D: TRBD1; J: TRBJ1-5; DNA: TGTGCCAGCAGTGGACAACGGGGACAGGGAAGCAATCAGCCCCAGCATTTT; CDR3: CASSGQRGQGSNQPQHF
size: .; V: TRBV18; D: TRBD2; J: TRBJ2-4; DNA: TGTGCCAGCTCACCTGTTAGCGGGGCGAACATTCAGTACTTC; CDR3: CASSPVSGANIQYF
size: .; V: TRBV4-1; D: TRBD1; J: TRBJ2-7; DNA: TGCGCCAGCAGCCAACCGACAGGGGCGAAGAACGAGCAGTACTTC; CDR3: CASSQPTGAKNEQYF
size: .; V: TRBV18; D: .; J: TRBJ2-1; DNA: TGTGCCAGCTCACGTTCGGGGGATGAGCAGTTCTTC; CDR3: CASSRSGDEQFF
size: .; V: TRBV24-1; D: .; J: TRBJ2-7; DNA: TGTGCCACCAAAACAAAGTTCCCCTACGAGCAGTACTTC; CDR3: CATKTKFPYEQYF
size: .; V: TRBV7-2; D: .; J: TRBJ2-2; DNA: TGTGCCAGCAGCTTCCTTACGGGAGCAGGCACCGGGGAGCTGTTTTTT; CDR3: CASSFLTGAGTGELFF
size: .; V: TRBV13; D: TRBD2; J: TRBJ2-7; DNA: TGTGCCAGCAGTTCAACCTCCCGATTACTAGCGGGGGAGCTCAGCTCCTACGAGCAGTACTTC; CDR3: CASSSTSRLLAGELSSYEQYF
size: .; V: TRBV7-3; D: .; J: TRBJ2-1; DNA: TGTGCCAGCAGCTTAACACAGAGGGCTGGCTACAATGAGCAGTTCTTC; CDR3: CASSLTQRAGYNEQFF
size: .; V: TRBV18; D: TRBD1; J: TRBJ1-4; DNA: TGTGCCAGCTCACCGATCCGGGTGTCAGGGGGGGAAAAACTGTTTTTT; CDR3: CASSPIRVSGGEKLFF
size: .; V: TRBV5-6; D: .; J: TRBJ1-1; DNA: TGTGCCAGCAGCGCTGAATATGGACAGATAAACACTGAAGCTTTCTTT; CDR3: CASSAEYGQINTEAFF
size: few; V: TRBV3-1/TRBV3-2; D: TRBD1; J: TRBJ1-2; DNA: TGTGCCAGCAGCCAAGTTCAGGGGGTCTATGGCTACACCTTC; CDR3: CASSQVQGVYGYTF
size: .; V: TRBV5-1; D: TRBD2; J: TRBJ2-5; DNA: TGCGCCAGTAGACGGACTAGCGGGGGGCAAGAGACCCAGTACTTC; CDR3: CASRRTSGGQETQYF
size: .; V: TRBV6-5; D: TRBD2; J: TRBJ2-7; DNA: TGTGCCAGCAGTTACTCCTTCGGGACTACCTACTACGAGCAGTACTTC; CDR3: CASSYSFGTTYYEQYF
size: .; V: TRBV6-5; D: TRBD1; J: TRBJ1-4; DNA: TGTGCCAGCAGTTACCAGGGACAGGGAGGTGAAAAACTGTTTTTT; CDR3: CASSYQGQGGEKLFF
size: .; V: TRBV2; D: .; J: TRBJ1-6; DNA: TGTGCCGGACGGACAGAGAATAATTCACCCCTCCACTTT; CDR3: CAGRTENNSPLHF